What follows are 10 T cell receptor beta chains derived from one specimen sequenced in a study of T cells in localized non-small cell lung cancer. Measured with immunoSEQ multiplex PCR; TCRdb has only the in-frame clones, and not every one. In the table there are more than 30,000 clones, approximately 80% of which are singletons. Source: peripheral blood, taken before any cancer treatment. Source of these receptors: a male donor at least 60 years old with stage II squamous cell lung carcinoma.

The chain carries TRBV7-2 and TRBJ2-1; D gene uncertain. The CDR3 is 12 amino acids. Trimming removed 5 bases from V and 5 bases from J, with 7 bases in between. Germline CDR1 and CDR2: SGHTA and FQGNSA. CDR3 region: CASSQKNNEQFF. CDR3 nucleotide sequence: TGTGCCAGCAGCCAAAAGAACAATGAGCAGTTCTTC.

This clone was seen just once. This chain connects TRBV30 to TRBJ2-2, with D possibly matching TRBD1 (6 bases). Germline-derived CDR1 and CDR2 are GTSNPN and SVGIG (reference sequence). The V and J ends lost 8 bases and 1 base respectively, with 14 bases between them. The CDR3 runs 14 residues. CDR3 protein: CAAAGTKNTGELFF. The CDR3 nucleotides read TGTGCCGCGGCCGGGACAAAGAACACCGGGGAGCTGTTTTTT.

The chain is built from TRBV19 and TRBJ2-7, with TRBD1 identical over 8 bases. Trimming took 7 bases from V and 1 from J; bases not matched to a gene: 6. Germline-derived CDR1 and CDR2 are LNHDA and SQIVND (reference sequence). This CDR3 has 14 amino acids. CDR3: CASKWTGNSYEQYF. DNA for the CDR3: TGTGCCAGTAAGTGGACAGGGAATTCCTACGAGCAGTACTTC.

This chain joins TRBV5-5 and TRBJ1-2, with 8 positions matching TRBD1. This CDR3 is 20 amino acids long. The V segment lost 1 base and the J segment 1 base; nucleotides outside the gene matches: 18. Germline lookup yields CDR1 SGHKS and CDR2 YYEKEE (reference sequence). For the CDR3, the DNA is TGTGCCAGCAGCTTGACGCCCCGGGACAGGACCCTCTACCTTAACTATGGCTACACCTTC. It yields the protein CASSLTPRDRTLYLNYGYTF.

CDR3 residues: CASSRRANQETQYF. DNA of the CDR3: TGTGCCAGCAGCCGGCGAGCGAACCAAGAGACCCAGTACTTC. The J gene is TRBJ2-5, the V gene TRBV14; D is ambiguous. This CDR3 comprises 14 residues. The V and J ends lost 4 bases and 0 bases respectively, with 9 bases between them. The V gene's germline CDR1 is SGHDN and CDR2 FVKESK.

This clone was counted once. This CDR3 is CASSLGVSGTDTQYF. In DNA, the CDR3 is TGTGCCAGCAGCTTAGGGGTTAGCGGGACAGATACGCAGTATTTT. The chain employs TRBV7-2 and TRBJ2-3; 7 bases line up with TRBD2. The CDR3 has 15 amino acids. Germline trimming cut 1 base from V and 3 bases from J; bases unmatched to any gene: 4. Germline assignment: CDR1 SGHTA and CDR2 FQGNSA.

The chain is built from TRBV28 and TRBJ2-7, with TRBD1 matching 9 bases. The CDR3 loop spans 17 amino acids. CDR1 is MDHEN and CDR2 is SYDVKM in the germline V gene. J was trimmed by 5 bases and V by 2 bases; bases with no gene match: 13. The CDR3 nucleotides are TGTGCCAGCAGTTTAGGGACCGGACAGGGGAGGTTCCACGAGCAGTACTTC. Its translation: CASSLGTGQGRFHEQYF.

DNA for the CDR3: TGTGCCTGGCACCTTAGCGGGGGGGGTGAGACCCAGTACTTC. Protein sequence: CAWHLSGGGETQYF. The V gene is TRBV30, the J gene TRBJ2-5; 11 positions match TRBD2. The CDR3 contains 14 residues. CDR1 and CDR2 from the germline V gene are GTSNPN and SVGIG (reference sequence). The V gene end was trimmed by 5 bases and the J gene end by 5 bases; junction bases not matched to a gene: 7. The whole variable domain, filled in from reference TRBV30 and TRBJ2-5, reads SQTIHQWPATLVQPVGSPLSLECTVEGTSNPNLYWYRQAAGRGLQLLFYSVGIGQISSEVPQNLSASRPQDRQFILSSKKLLLSDSGFYLCAWHLSGGGETQYFGPGTRLLVL.

V usage is TRBV6-5 and J usage is TRBJ1-5; D uncertain. CDR3 length: 15 amino acids. CDR1 MNHEY and CDR2 SVGAGI come from the germline V gene. V was pared by 5 bases and J by 0 bases, with 11 bases between. The CDR3 sequence is CASSPGLTSNQPQHF. In DNA form, the CDR3 reads TGTGCCAGCAGTCCCGGACTGACTAGCAATCAGCCCCAGCATTTT.

This clone came up a few times. V and J are TRBV18 and TRBJ1-5; no clear D. The V and J ends lost 0 bases and 6 bases respectively, with 3 bases between them. The CDR3 consists of 12 residues. Germline loops: CDR1 KGHSH, CDR2 LQKENI. For the CDR3, the DNA is TGTGCCAGCTCACCACCTGGTCAGCCCCAGCATTTT. This sequence encodes CASSPPGQPQHF. The whole variable domain, remainder taken from reference TRBV18 and TRBJ1-5, is NAGVMQNPRHLVRRRGQEARLRCSPMKGHSHVYWYRQLPEEGLKFMVYLQKENIIDESGMPKERFSAEFPKEGPSILRIQQVVRGDSAAYFCASSPPGQPQHFGDGTRLSIL.